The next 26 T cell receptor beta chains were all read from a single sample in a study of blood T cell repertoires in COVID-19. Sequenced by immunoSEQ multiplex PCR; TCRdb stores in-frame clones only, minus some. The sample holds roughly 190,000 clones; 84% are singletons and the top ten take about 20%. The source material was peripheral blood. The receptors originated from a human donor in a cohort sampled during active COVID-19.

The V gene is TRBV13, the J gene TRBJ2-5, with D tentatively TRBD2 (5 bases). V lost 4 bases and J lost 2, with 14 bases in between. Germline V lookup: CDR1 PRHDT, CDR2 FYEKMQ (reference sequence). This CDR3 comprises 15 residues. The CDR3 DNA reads TGTGCCAGCAGCTCCACCGGGGTGGGACAAGAGACCCAGTACTTC. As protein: CASSSTGVGQETQYF.

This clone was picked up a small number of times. The CDR3 loop is CASSKPGHENTGELFF. The CDR3 DNA reads TGCGCCAGCAGTAAACCGGGACACGAGAACACCGGGGAGCTGTTTTTT. This chain uses TRBV10-1 with TRBJ2-2; D possibly corresponds to TRBD1 (6 bases). Germline lookup yields CDR1 WNHNN and CDR2 SYGVQD (reference sequence). This CDR3 is 16 amino acids long. V shed 5 bases and J shed 1 base, with 14 bases lying between them.

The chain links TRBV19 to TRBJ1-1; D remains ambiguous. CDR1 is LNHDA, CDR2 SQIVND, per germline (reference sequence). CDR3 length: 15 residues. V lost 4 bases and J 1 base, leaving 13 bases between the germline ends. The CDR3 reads CASSKPNYGNTEAFF. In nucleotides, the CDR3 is TGTGCCAGTAGTAAACCCAATTACGGGAACACTGAAGCTTTCTTT.

CDR3 in amino acids: CASSISSLETQYF. The CDR3, as DNA: TGTGCCAGTAGTATATCCAGTCTAGAGACCCAGTACTTC. J is TRBJ2-5 and V is TRBV19; D gene ambiguous. The CDR3 is 13 residues long. Germline values: CDR1 LNHDA, CDR2 SQIVND (reference sequence). V lost 2 bases, J lost 4 bases, and 8 bases lay in between.

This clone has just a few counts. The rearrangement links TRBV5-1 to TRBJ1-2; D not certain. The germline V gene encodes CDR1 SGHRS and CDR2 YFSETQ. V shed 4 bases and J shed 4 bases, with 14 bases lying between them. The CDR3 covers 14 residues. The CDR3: CASSAVGEAYGYTF. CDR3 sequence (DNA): TGCGCCAGCAGCGCAGTCGGGGAAGCCTATGGCTACACCTTC.

The CDR3 sequence: CASSLTWANRGLAGELFF. DNA of the CDR3: TGTGCCAGCAGTTTAACGTGGGCCAACAGGGGGCTCGCCGGGGAGCTGTTTTTT. The chain recombines TRBV28 with TRBJ2-2; 9 bases map to TRBD1. V dropped 2 bases and J dropped 6; count of bases not matched to a gene: 13. The CDR3 extends over 18 amino acids. From germline, CDR1 is MDHEN and CDR2 SYDVKM.

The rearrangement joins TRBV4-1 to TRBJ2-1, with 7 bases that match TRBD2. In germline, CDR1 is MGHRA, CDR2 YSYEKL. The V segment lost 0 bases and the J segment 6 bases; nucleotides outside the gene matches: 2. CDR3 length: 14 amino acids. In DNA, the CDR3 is TGCGCCAGCAGCCAAGAACTAGCGAGCAATGAGCAGTTCTTC. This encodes CASSQELASNEQFF.

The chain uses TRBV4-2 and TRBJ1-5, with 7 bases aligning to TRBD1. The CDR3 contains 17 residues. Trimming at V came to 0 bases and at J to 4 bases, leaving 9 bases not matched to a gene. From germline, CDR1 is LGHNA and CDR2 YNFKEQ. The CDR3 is CASSQDGAQGPNQPQHF. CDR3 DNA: TGTGCCAGCAGCCAAGATGGGGCACAGGGGCCGAATCAGCCCCAGCATTTT.

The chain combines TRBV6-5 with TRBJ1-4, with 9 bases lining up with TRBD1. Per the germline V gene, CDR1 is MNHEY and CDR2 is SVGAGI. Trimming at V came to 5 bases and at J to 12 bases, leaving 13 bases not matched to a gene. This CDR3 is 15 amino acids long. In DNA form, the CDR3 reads TGTGCCAGCAGTAGCTGGGGACAGGGCGAGAGAGAACTGTTTTTT. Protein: CASSSWGQGERELFF.

The CDR3 DNA is TGTGCCACCAGTCACGGCGGGGGGGTAGCAAATGAGCAGTTCTTC. Translated: CATSHGGGVANEQFF. This rearrangement joins TRBV24-1 to TRBJ2-1, with TRBD2 identical over 9 bases. The CDR3 spans 15 residues. Germline V CDR1 and CDR2: KGHDR, SFDVKD. The junction had 9 bases not matched to a gene; V was cut back by 6 bases and J by 7 bases.

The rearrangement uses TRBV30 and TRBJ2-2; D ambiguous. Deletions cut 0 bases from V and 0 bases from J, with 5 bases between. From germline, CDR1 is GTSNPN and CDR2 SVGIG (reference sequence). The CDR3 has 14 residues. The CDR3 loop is CAWSVTANTGELFF. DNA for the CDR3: TGTGCCTGGAGTGTAACAGCGAACACCGGGGAGCTGTTTTTT.

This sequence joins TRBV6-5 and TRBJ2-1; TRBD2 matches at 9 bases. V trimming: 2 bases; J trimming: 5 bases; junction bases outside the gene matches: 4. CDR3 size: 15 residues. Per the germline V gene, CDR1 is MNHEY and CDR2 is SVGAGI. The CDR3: CASSYIAGVNNEQFF. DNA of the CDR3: TGTGCCAGCAGTTACATAGCGGGAGTAAACAATGAGCAGTTCTTC.

CDR3 sequence: CASSFTRNEQFF. DNA of the CDR3: TGTGCCAGCAGCTTTACGCGGAATGAGCAGTTCTTC. The rearrangement links TRBV7-9 to TRBJ2-1; D is undetermined. Per the germline V gene, CDR1 is SEHNR and CDR2 is FQNEAQ (reference sequence). Between the trimmed V and J ends, which lost 3 bases and 7 bases, there was a span of 7 bases. This CDR3 region has 12 residues.

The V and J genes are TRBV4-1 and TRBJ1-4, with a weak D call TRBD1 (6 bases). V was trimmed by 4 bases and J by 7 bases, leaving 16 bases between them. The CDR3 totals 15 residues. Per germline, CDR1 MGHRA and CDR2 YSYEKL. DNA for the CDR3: TGCGCCAGCAGCCCCCAGGGGTGGGAGCGTGAAAAACTGTTTTTT. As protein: CASSPQGWEREKLFF.

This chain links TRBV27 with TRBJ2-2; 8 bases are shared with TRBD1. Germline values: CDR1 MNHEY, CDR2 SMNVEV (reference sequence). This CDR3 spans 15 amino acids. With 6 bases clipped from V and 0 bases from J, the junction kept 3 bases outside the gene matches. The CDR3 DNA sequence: TGTGCCAGCAGACCAGGGGGCTCGAACACCGGGGAGCTGTTTTTT. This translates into CASRPGGSNTGELFF.

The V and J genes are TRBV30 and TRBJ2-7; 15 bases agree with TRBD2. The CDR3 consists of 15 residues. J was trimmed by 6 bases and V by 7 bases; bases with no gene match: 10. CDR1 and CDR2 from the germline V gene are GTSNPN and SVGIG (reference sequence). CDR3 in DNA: TGTGCCTTAAAGACCGGGACTAGCGGGAGGAGCGAGCAGTACTTC. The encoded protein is CALKTGTSGRSEQYF.

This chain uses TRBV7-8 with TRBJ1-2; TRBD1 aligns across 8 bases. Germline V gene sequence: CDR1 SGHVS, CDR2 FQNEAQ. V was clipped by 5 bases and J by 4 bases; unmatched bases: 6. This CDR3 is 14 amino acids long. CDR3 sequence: CASSMGQEAYGYTF. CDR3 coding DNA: TGTGCCAGCAGCATGGGACAGGAGGCCTATGGCTACACCTTC. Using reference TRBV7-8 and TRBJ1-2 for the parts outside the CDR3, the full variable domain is GAGVSQSPRYKVAKRGQDVALRCDPISGHVSLFWYQQALGQGPEFLTYFQNEAQLDKSGLPSDRFFAERPEGSVSTLKIQRTQQEDSAVYLCASSMGQEAYGYTFGSGTRLTVV.

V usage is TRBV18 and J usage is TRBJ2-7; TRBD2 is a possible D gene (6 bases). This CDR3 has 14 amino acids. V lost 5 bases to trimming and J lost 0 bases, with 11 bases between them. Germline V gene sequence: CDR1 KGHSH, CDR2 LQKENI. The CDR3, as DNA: TGTGCCAGCTCATTCGACGGGAGCTCCTACGAGCAGTACTTC. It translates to CASSFDGSSYEQYF.

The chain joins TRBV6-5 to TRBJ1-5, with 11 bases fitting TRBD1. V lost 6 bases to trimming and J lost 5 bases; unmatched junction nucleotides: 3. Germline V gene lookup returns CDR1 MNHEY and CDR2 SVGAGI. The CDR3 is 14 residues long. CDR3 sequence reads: CASRLGQGDQPQHF. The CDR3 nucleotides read TGTGCCAGCAGACTGGGACAGGGGGATCAGCCCCAGCATTTT.

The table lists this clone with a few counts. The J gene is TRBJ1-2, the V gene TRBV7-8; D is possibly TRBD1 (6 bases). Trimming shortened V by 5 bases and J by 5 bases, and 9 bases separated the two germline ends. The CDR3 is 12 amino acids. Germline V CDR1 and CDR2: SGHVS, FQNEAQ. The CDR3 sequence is CASSPGVYGYTF. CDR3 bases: TGTGCCAGCAGCCCAGGGGTATATGGCTACACCTTC.

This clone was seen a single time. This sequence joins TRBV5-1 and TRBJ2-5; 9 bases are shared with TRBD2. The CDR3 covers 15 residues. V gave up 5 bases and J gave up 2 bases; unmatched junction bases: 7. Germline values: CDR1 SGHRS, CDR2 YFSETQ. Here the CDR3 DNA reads TGCGCCAGCAGGGTTAGCGGGAGAGGACAAGAGACCCAGTACTTC. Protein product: CASRVSGRGQETQYF.

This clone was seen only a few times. The CDR3 coding sequence is TGTGCCAGCAGCCCGCCAGCGGGGCAATACGGGGAGCTGTTTTTT. This gives the protein CASSPPAGQYGELFF. This chain connects TRBV3-1 (or the pseudogene TRBV3-2) to TRBJ2-2, with 7 positions matching TRBD2. Unmatched junction bases numbered 9, after V lost 4 bases and J lost 7 bases. The CDR3 length is 15 residues. From germline, CDR1 is LGHDT and CDR2 YNNKEL (reference sequence).

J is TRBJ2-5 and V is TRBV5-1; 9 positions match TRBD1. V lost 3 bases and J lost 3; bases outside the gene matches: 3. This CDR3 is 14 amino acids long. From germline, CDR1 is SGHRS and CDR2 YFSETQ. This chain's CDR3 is CASSWTGVEETQYF. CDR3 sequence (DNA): TGCGCCAGCAGCTGGACAGGGGTGGAAGAGACCCAGTACTTC.

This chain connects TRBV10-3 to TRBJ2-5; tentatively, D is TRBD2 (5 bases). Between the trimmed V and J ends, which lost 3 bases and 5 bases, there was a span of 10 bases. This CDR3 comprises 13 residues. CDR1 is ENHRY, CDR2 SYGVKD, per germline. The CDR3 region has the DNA TGTGCCATCAGTGAACTGGGAGATGAGACCCAGTACTTC. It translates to CAISELGDETQYF.

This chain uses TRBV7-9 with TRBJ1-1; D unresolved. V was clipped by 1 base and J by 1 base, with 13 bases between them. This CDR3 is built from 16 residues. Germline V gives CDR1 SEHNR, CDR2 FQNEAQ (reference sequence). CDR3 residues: CASSLGRGRRNTEAFF. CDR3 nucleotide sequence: TGTGCCAGCAGCTTAGGTAGAGGCCGCCGGAACACTGAAGCTTTCTTT.

The CDR3, as DNA: TGTGCCAGCAATACAGGGGGCTTTGGCTACACCTTC. Its translation: CASNTGGFGYTF. This rearrangement joins TRBV3-1 (or the pseudogene TRBV3-2) to TRBJ1-2, with 9 nucleotides matching TRBD1. Germline CDR1 is LGHDT and CDR2 is YNNKEL (reference sequence). The CDR3 consists of 12 residues. Trimming removed 7 bases from V and 7 bases from J; junction bases left unmatched: 4.